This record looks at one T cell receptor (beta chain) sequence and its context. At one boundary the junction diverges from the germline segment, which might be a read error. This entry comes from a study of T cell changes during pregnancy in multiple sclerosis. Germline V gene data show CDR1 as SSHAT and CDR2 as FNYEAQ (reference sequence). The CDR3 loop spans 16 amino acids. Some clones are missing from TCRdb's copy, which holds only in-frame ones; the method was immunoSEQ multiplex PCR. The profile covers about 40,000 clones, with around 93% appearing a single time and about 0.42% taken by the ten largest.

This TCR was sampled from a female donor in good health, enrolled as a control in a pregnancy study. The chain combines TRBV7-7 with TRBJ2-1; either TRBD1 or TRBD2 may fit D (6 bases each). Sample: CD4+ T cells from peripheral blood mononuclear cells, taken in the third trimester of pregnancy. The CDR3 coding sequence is TGTGCTAGCAGCCTAGGGGGACTTACCTCCTACAATGAGCAGTTCTTC. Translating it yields CASSLGGLTSYNEQFF.